This T cell receptor (beta chain) originates from a study of T cells after yellow fever vaccination. Study background: Those fractions that held only low numbers of cells were prepared using the SMART-Seq v4 Ultra Low Input RNA kit. Broader study findings: Post-booster repertoires again held most primary-vaccination clones (around 95% CD4, over 80% CD8).

This clonotype was observed many times. The antigen remains unidentified. TCRdb analysed the 5' RACE reads with MiXCR anew, one entry per CDR3 protein. The profile covers 150,000 to 200,000 distinct CDR3 sequences, with 9.5% to 12% appearing a single time and 36% taken by the ten largest. From germline, CDR1 is MGHRA and CDR2 YSYEKL. The CDR3 has 14 amino acids. Trimming at V came to 3 bases and at J to 8 bases, leaving 9 bases not matched to a gene. This specimen was CD8+ T cells sorted from PBMCs, taken 15 days after the yellow fever booster vaccination. The V gene is TRBV4-1, the J gene TRBJ2-7, with 8 bases matching TRBD1. The TCR sequence derives from a man between 18 and 29 years old who received the YFV17D yellow fever vaccine. In DNA form, the CDR3 reads TGCGCCAGCAGCCAGCGGACAGGGCTTACGCAGCAGTACTTC. The encoded protein is CASSQRTGLTQQYF.